What follows is one T cell receptor beta chain and its context. Its target is unknown. The entry originates in a study of T cell responses to AZD1222 COVID-19 vaccine. The method was immunoSEQ multiplex PCR; TCRdb's version includes in-frame clones alone and lacks a portion of them. The repertoire holds more than 140,000 clones, approximately 89% seen once, with about 3.4% in the top ten. Findings and caveats of the study: The span of vaccine-associated CD4 TCRs extended across spike, with dominance at 160-218 and 743-854. In a largely white British group with more females than males, clonal diversity was possibly underestimated.

Germline CDR1 and CDR2: MDHEN and SYDVKM. V was pared by 4 bases and J by 0 bases, with 16 bases between. The CDR3 is 17 residues long. The source was peripheral blood, collected on day 0 of MenACWY control vaccination. The sequence came from an adult in good health. The gene calls are TRBV28 and TRBJ1-3; tentatively, D is TRBD1 (5 bases). The DNA of the CDR3 is TGTGCCAGCAGTTCCCCCGGGACGGGAGGCTCTGGAAACACCATATATTTT. Its translation: CASSSPGTGGSGNTIYF.